Below, 4 T cell receptor beta chains from the same sample are listed, as sequenced in a study of blood T cells in healthy people across ages. A sample-barcoded 5' primer and a J-beta primer mix were used in a second PCR of about 7 to 12 cycles. Via MiXCR, TCRdb re-called the 5' RACE reads, giving one row per CDR3 protein. In the table there are 950,000 to 1,200,000 distinct CDR3 sequences, more than 30% of which are singletons. The sequenced material came from blood. These receptors all stem from a man aged 18 to 30 in good health.

This clonotype occurred a few times. The gene calls are TRBV29-1 and TRBJ1-2; D unclear. The CDR3 totals 14 residues. V was pared by 5 bases and J by 3 bases, with 16 bases between. The germline V gene encodes CDR1 SQVTM and CDR2 ANQGSEA. The CDR3 DNA is TGCAGCGTTCCCGAGGGCTTATTCCACTATGGCTACACCTTC. This codes for CSVPEGLFHYGYTF. Variable domain in full (rest from reference TRBV29-1 and TRBJ1-2): SAVISQKPSRDICQRGTSLTIQCQVDSQVTMMFWYRQQPGQSLTLIATANQGSEATYESGFVIDKFPISRPNLTFSTLTVSNMSPEDSSIYLCSVPEGLFHYGYTFGSGTRLTVV.

The V gene is TRBV5-1, the J gene TRBJ2-1, with 8 positions matching TRBD1. The CDR3 is 15 residues long. Germline trimming cut 4 bases from V and 5 bases from J; bases unmatched to any gene: 8. Germline-derived CDR1 and CDR2 are SGHRS and YFSETQ. The DNA for the CDR3 is TGCGCCAGCAGCACTGGGACAGGAGAACACAATGAGCAGTTCTTC. It encodes CASSTGTGEHNEQFF.

This clonotype came up many times. J is TRBJ1-2 and V is TRBV12-3 or TRBV12-4; weak D call: TRBD1 (5 bases). This CDR3 region has 12 residues. V dropped 5 bases and J dropped 8 bases, with 12 bases sitting between them. This CDR3 is CASSRLQGGYTF. The CDR3, as DNA: TGTGCCAGCAGTCGTCTTCAGGGCGGCTACACCTTC.

The table lists this clonotype with a few counts. The chain recombines TRBV9 with TRBJ1-2, with D perhaps matching TRBD1 (5 bases). Looked up from germline, CDR1 is SGDLS and CDR2 is YYNGEE. Trimming pared 4 bases from V and 3 bases from J, leaving 13 bases between. CDR3 length equals 14 residues. In nucleotides, the CDR3 is TGTGCCAGCAGCCACTCGGGGCAGGACTATGGCTACACCTTC. Protein sequence: CASSHSGQDYGYTF.